Shown below are 17 T cell receptor beta chains from a single sample sequenced in a study of T cell changes during pregnancy in multiple sclerosis. Some clones are missing from TCRdb's copy, which holds only in-frame ones; the method was immunoSEQ multiplex PCR. The sample contains tens of thousands of clones, more than 90% of which appear only once. Material: peripheral blood, obtained in the third trimester of pregnancy. These receptors all stem from a female donor with multiple sclerosis, enrolled in a pregnancy study.

The rearrangement uses TRBV30 and TRBJ2-1, with TRBD2 matching over 7 bases. The length of the CDR3 is 16 residues. Trimming cost V 0 bases and J 0 bases; bases outside gene matches: 5. CDR1 is GTSNPN and CDR2 is SVGIG in the germline V gene (reference sequence). This chain's CDR3 is CAWSVLAGLSYNEQFF. The CDR3 nucleotides are TGTGCCTGGAGTGTATTAGCGGGCCTCTCCTACAATGAGCAGTTCTTC.

CDR3 bases: TGCAGCGGAGGAAGAGACGGATTGGGTGAAAAACTGTTTTTT. Protein: CSGGRDGLGEKLFF. The rearrangement uses TRBV29-1 and TRBJ1-4; D unclear. CDR1 and CDR2 (germline): SQVTM, ANQGSEA. The ends were cut back, 7 bases at V and 7 bases at J, with 19 bases in the middle. This CDR3 spans 14 amino acids.

V gene TRBV7-9 combines with J gene TRBJ2-1, with D perhaps TRBD1 (6 bases). Germline CDR1 reads SEHNR; CDR2 reads FQNEAQ (reference sequence). The length of the CDR3 is 14 residues. V gave up 1 base and J gave up 6 bases, with 10 bases separating them. The CDR3 region has the DNA TGTGCCAGCAGCTTAGTTACAGGGCGCAATGAGCAGTTCTTC. Its translation is CASSLVTGRNEQFF.

The chain carries TRBV21-1 and TRBJ2-5; the table names TRBD1, a call not compared with the DNA. TRBV21-1 is shown as a pseudogene. The CDR3 consists of 19 residues. CDR3 sequence reads: CASSSVGRGKLFLQETQYF. In DNA, the CDR3 is TGTGCCAGCAGCTCCGTAGGCAGGGGCAAATTATTCCTCCAAGAGACCCAGTACTTC.

The chain recombines TRBV7-3 with TRBJ2-3; a weak D match, TRBD2 (5 bases). The CDR3 is 14 residues long. The germline V and J ends were trimmed by 3 bases and 0 bases, with 7 bases remaining between them. Germline-derived CDR1 and CDR2 are SGHTA and FQGTGA. The chain's CDR3 is CASSLRVSTDTQYF. The CDR3 nucleotides read TGTGCCAGCAGCTTGCGGGTTAGCACAGATACGCAGTATTTT.

The chain is built from TRBV7-8 and TRBJ2-2; 12 nucleotides align to TRBD2. V shed 7 bases, J shed 4 bases, and the junction held 4 bases outside the gene matches. Germline values: CDR1 SGHVS, CDR2 FQNEAQ. The CDR3 sequence is 15 residues long. As DNA, the CDR3 is TGTGCCAGCACCGAACTAGCGGGAGGCACCGGGGAGCTGTTTTTT. It codes for CASTELAGGTGELFF.

The chain combines TRBV12-5 with TRBJ2-3; D is perhaps TRBD2 (5 bases). Germline assignment: CDR1 LGHNT and CDR2 FRNRAP. The CDR3 spans 15 residues. Trimming took 4 bases from V and 2 from J, leaving 13 bases between them. In DNA form, the CDR3 reads TGTGCTAGTGGTTGGGAGCGGAAGACCACAGATACGCAGTATTTT. Translation: CASGWERKTTDTQYF.

The count of this clone is one. This chain uses TRBV29-1 with TRBJ2-3; a possible D gene is TRBD1 (6 bases). In germline, CDR1 is SQVTM, CDR2 ANQGSEA. CDR3 length: 13 residues. V was shortened by 4 bases and J by 4 bases, with 12 bases between the two germline ends. The CDR3: CSVGGTRADTQYF. The CDR3 DNA is TGCAGCGTTGGTGGGACAAGGGCAGATACGCAGTATTTT.

The chain joins TRBV11-2 to TRBJ2-3, with 9 bases aligning to TRBD2. This CDR3 spans 16 amino acids. CDR1 is SGHAT, CDR2 FQNNGV, per germline. Losses at the gene ends were 1 base for V and 6 bases for J; bases not matched to a gene: 8. The CDR3 sequence: CASSLVGREGVDTQYF. CDR3 DNA: TGTGCCAGCAGCTTAGTAGGGCGGGAGGGTGTTGATACGCAGTATTTT. Full variable domain (rest looked up from reference TRBV11-2 and TRBJ2-3): EAGVAQSPRYKIIEKRQSVAFWCNPISGHATLYWYQQILGQGPKLLIQFQNNGVVDDSQLPKDRFSAERLKGVDSTLKIQPAKLEDSAVYLCASSLVGREGVDTQYFGPGTRLTVL.

The chain couples TRBV9 to TRBJ1-2; 8 nucleotides agree with TRBD1. V lost 2 bases, J lost 4 bases, and 4 bases stayed unmatched. CDR1 SGDLS and CDR2 YYNGEE come from the germline V gene. The CDR3 is made up of 14 amino acids. As DNA, the CDR3 is TGTGCCAGCAGCGTTGGACAGGGCACCTATGGCTACACCTTC. Encoded protein: CASSVGQGTYGYTF.

The rearrangement joins TRBV9 to TRBJ1-2; D gene ambiguous. The V gene's germline CDR1 is SGDLS and CDR2 YYNGEE. V lost 3 bases to trimming and J lost 4 bases, with 22 bases between them. The length of the CDR3 is 17 residues. The CDR3: CASSARRGTEKLYGYTF. Here the CDR3 DNA reads TGTGCCAGCAGCGCACGTCGAGGCACGGAAAAGCTCTATGGCTACACCTTC.

The chain uses TRBV6-5 and TRBJ2-2, with TRBD1 as a possible D gene (5 bases). The CDR3 has 13 residues. Germline V CDR1 and CDR2: MNHEY, SVGAGI. The V gene lost 5 bases and the J gene lost 6 bases, with 10 bases spanning the gap. CDR3 in DNA: TGTGCCAGCAGTCCCACAGGACCCGGGGAGCTGTTTTTT. This codes for CASSPTGPGELFF.

J is TRBJ2-2 and V is TRBV18; TRBD1 matches 10 bases. The CDR3 runs 17 residues. Germline V gene sequence: CDR1 KGHSH, CDR2 LQKENI. The ends lost 3 bases at V and 2 bases at J; junction bases unmatched: 6. CDR3 loop: CASSPGTGVPNTGELFF. The CDR3 bases are TGTGCCAGCTCACCTGGGACAGGGGTGCCTAACACCGGGGAGCTGTTTTTT.

The CDR3 region has the DNA TGTGCCAGCAGCTTAGCCCTGTGGGGCGACACCGGGGAGCTGTTTTTT. Translation: CASSLALWGDTGELFF. The rearrangement links TRBV11-2 to TRBJ2-2, with a possible D match to TRBD1 (5 bases). The CDR3 spans 16 residues. V lost 1 base and J 3 bases, leaving 12 bases between the germline ends. Germline CDR1 reads SGHAT; CDR2 reads FQNNGV. The variable domain in full, with the rest retrieved from reference TRBV11-2 and TRBJ2-2, is EAGVAQSPRYKIIEKRQSVAFWCNPISGHATLYWYQQILGQGPKLLIQFQNNGVVDDSQLPKDRFSAERLKGVDSTLKIQPAKLEDSAVYLCASSLALWGDTGELFFGEGSRLTVL.

The chain carries TRBV5-1 and TRBJ2-4; 10 nucleotides line up with TRBD1. Germline CDR1 and CDR2: SGHRS and YFSETQ. There are 13 residues in the CDR3. Germline trimming cut 5 bases from V and 9 bases from J; bases unmatched to any gene: 5. This CDR3 is CASSTGTGVIQYF. CDR3 coding DNA: TGCGCCAGCAGTACCGGGACAGGGGTCATTCAGTACTTC.

This chain connects TRBV7-3 to TRBJ2-1, with a tentative D call TRBD1 (6 bases). This CDR3 comprises 14 residues. V was pared by 3 bases and J by 7 bases, with 13 bases between. CDR1 is SGHTA, CDR2 FQGTGA, per germline. The CDR3 coding sequence is TGTGCCAGCAGCTTTTCAGGGGCGGGTAATGAGCAGTTCTTC. The encoded protein is CASSFSGAGNEQFF. The complete variable domain, with remaining parts taken from reference TRBV7-3 and TRBJ2-1, reads GAGVSQTPSNKVTEKGKYVELRCDPISGHTALYWYRQSLGQGPEFLIYFQGTGAADDSGLPNDRFFAVRPEGSVSTLKIQRTERGDSAVYLCASSFSGAGNEQFFGPGTRLTVL.

This clone has more than one count but fewer than ten. V is TRBV30 and J is TRBJ1-1; perhaps TRBD1 as D (6 bases). The CDR3 extends over 13 amino acids. Trimming pared 3 bases from V and 0 bases from J, leaving 8 bases between. CDR1 GTSNPN and CDR2 SVGIG come from the germline V gene (reference sequence). CDR3 residues: CAWRDSLNTEAFF. CDR3 in DNA: TGTGCCTGGAGGGACAGCCTGAACACTGAAGCTTTCTTT.